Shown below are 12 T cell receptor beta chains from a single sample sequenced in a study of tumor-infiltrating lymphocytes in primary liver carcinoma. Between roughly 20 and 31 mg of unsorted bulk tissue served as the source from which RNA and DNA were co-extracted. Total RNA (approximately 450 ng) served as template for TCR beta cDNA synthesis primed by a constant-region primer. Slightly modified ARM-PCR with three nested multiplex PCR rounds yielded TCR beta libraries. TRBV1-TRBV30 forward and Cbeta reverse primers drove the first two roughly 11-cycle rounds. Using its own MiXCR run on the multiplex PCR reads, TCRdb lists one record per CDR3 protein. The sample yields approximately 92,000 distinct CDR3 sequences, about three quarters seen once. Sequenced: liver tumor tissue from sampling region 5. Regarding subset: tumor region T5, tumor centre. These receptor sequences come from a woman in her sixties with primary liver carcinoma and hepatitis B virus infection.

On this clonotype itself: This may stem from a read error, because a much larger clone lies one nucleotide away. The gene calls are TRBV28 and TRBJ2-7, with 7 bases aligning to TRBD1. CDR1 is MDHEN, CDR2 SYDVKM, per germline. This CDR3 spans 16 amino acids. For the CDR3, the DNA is TGTGCCAGCAGCCCTGGCTTTGGGGACAGCATCTACGATCAGTACTTC. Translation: CASSPGFGDSIYDQYF.

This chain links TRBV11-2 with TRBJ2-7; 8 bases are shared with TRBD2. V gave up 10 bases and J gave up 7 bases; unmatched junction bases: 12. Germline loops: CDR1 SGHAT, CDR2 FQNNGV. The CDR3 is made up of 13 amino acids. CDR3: CANGVQGLGEQYF. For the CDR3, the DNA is TGTGCCAACGGCGTACAGGGACTAGGGGAGCAGTACTTC. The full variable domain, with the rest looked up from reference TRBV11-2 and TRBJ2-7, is EAGVAQSPRYKIIEKRQSVAFWCNPISGHATLYWYQQILGQGPKLLIQFQNNGVVDDSQLPKDRFSAERLKGVDSTLKIQPAKLEDSAVYLCANGVQGLGEQYFGPGTRLTVT.

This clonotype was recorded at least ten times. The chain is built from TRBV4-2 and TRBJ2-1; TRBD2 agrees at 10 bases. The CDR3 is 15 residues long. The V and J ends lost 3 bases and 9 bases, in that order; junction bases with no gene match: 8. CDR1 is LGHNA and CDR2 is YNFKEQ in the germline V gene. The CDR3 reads CASSQELAGKGEQFF. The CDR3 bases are TGTGCCAGCAGCCAGGAACTAGCGGGAAAGGGTGAGCAGTTCTTC.

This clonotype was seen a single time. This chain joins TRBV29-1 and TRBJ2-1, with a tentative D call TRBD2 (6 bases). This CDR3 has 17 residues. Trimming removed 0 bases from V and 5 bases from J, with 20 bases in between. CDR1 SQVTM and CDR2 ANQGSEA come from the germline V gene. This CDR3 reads CSVEELGGGWSHNEQFF. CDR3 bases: TGCAGCGTTGAAGAGCTTGGCGGAGGGTGGTCCCACAATGAGCAGTTCTTC.

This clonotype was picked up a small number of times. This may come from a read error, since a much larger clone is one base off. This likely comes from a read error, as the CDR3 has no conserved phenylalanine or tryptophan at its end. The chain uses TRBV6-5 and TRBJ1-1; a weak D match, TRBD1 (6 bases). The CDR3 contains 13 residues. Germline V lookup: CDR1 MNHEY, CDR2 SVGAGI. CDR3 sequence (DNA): TGTGCCAGCAGCCGGGACATCAACACTGGAGCTTTCTCT. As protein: CASSRDINTGAFS.

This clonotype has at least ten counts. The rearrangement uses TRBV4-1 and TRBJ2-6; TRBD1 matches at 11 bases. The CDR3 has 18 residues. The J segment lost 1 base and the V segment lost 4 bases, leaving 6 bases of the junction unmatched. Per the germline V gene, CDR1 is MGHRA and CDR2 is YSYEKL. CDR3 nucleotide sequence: TGCGCCAGCAGCCGGACTGGACAGGGGGCATCTGGGGCCAACGTCCTGACTTTC. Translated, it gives CASSRTGQGASGANVLTF.

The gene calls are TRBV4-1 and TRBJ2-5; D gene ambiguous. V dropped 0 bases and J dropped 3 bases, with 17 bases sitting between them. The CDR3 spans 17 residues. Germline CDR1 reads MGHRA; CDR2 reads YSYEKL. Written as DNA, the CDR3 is TGCGCCAGCAGCCAAGATAGGGTGAGCCCTGGTAAAGAGACCCAGTACTTC. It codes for CASSQDRVSPGKETQYF.

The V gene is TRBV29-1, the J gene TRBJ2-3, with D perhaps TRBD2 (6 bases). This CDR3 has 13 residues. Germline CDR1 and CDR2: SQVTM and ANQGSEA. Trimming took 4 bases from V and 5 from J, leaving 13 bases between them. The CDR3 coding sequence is TGCAGCGTTGGGGCACCCGGGAGAGATACGCAGTATTTT. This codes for CSVGAPGRDTQYF.

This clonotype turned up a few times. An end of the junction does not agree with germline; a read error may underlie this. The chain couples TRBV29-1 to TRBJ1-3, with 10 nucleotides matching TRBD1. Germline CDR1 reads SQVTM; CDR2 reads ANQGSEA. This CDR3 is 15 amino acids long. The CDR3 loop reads CSIAGTGVSGNTIYF. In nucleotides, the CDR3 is TGTAGCATTGCCGGGACAGGGGTATCTGGAAACACCATATATTTT.

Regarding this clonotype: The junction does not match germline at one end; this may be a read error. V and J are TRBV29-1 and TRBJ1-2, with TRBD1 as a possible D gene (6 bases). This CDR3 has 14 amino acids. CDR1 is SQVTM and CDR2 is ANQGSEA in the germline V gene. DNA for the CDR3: TGTAGCGTTTGGGGGGGACAAAAGGACTATGGCTACACCTTC. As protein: CSVWGGQKDYGYTF. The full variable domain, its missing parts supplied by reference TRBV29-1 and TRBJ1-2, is SAVISQKPSRDICQRGTSLTIQCQVDSQVTMMFWYRQQPGQSLTLIATANQGSEATYESGFVIDKFPISRPNLTFSTLTVSNMSPEDSSIYLCSVWGGQKDYGYTFGSGTRLTVV.

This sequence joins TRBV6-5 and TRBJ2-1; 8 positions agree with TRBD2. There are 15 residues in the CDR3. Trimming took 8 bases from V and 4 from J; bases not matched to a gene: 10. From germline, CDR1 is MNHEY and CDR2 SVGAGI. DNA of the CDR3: TGTGCCAGCCTTCGGGAGACTAGCGAGTACAATGAGCAGTTCTTC. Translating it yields CASLRETSEYNEQFF.

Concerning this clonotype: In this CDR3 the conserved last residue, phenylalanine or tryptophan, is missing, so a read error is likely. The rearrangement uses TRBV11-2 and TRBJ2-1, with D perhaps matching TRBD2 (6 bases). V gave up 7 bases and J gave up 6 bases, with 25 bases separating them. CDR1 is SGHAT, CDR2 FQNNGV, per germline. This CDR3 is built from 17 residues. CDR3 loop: CASNDGTGVRSANEQFL. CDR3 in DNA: TGTGCCAGCAACGACGGAACGGGGGTCAGGTCGGCCAATGAGCAGTTCCTC.